These 25 T cell receptor beta chains were all obtained from the same sample, sequenced in a study of T cells in Graves' hyperthyroidism and ophthalmopathy. Researchers amplified the TCR beta CDR3 regions from RNA transcripts. HTBI primers drove first-round RT-PCR of the TCR CDR3. TCRdb analysed the multiplex PCR reads with MiXCR anew, one entry per CDR3 protein. This table holds about 420,000 distinct CDR3 sequences, roughly an eighth found once. Sequencing was performed on blood. Receptors originate from a young woman with Graves' hyperthyroidism.

The CDR3 sequence: CSVTTDIMNTEAFF. The CDR3 DNA follows: TGCAGCGTTACTACGGACATCATGAACACTGAAGCTTTCTTT. This chain joins TRBV29-1 and TRBJ1-1, with D perhaps matching TRBD1 (5 bases). Trimming left V 5 bases short and J 0 bases short, with 13 bases between. CDR1 is SQVTM and CDR2 is ANQGSEA in the germline V gene. This CDR3 has 14 residues.

This clonotype turned up a few times. Just one base apart from a much larger clone, this may be a read error. The rearrangement joins TRBV6-9 to TRBJ2-3; the match to TRBD2 covers 10 bases. From germline, CDR1 is MNHGY and CDR2 SVAAGI. The CDR3 runs to 17 residues. J lost 2 bases, V lost 3 bases, and 8 bases had no gene match. This CDR3 is CASSYGLAGASTDTQYF. The CDR3 nucleotides are TGTGCCAGCAGTTACGGTCTAGCGGGAGCTTCCACAGATACGCAGTATTTT.

In the case of this clonotype: A read error is possible here, since a much larger clone lies one base away. Here the CDR3 DNA reads TGCGCCAGCAGCTTTAGGAGGGGGGGCGCGCCCAAGCAGTTCTTC. This codes for CASSFRRGGAPKQFF. The chain joins TRBV5-1 to TRBJ2-1, with D perhaps TRBD2 (7 bases). V was clipped by 2 bases and J by 11 bases, with 20 bases between them. The CDR3 has 15 residues. Germline V gene data show CDR1 as SGHRS and CDR2 as YFSETQ.

The rearrangement joins TRBV6-1 to TRBJ2-3, with 12 nucleotides matching TRBD1. The germline V gene encodes CDR1 MNHNS and CDR2 SASEGT. V lost 6 bases and J lost 4; bases outside the gene matches: 5. The CDR3 sequence is 15 residues long. DNA of the CDR3: TGTGCCAGCAGGGGGACAGGGGGCAGAGCAGATACGCAGTATTTT. It encodes CASRGTGGRADTQYF.

In its sample, this clonotype was seen many times. This chain joins TRBV20-1 and TRBJ2-7; 8 bases agree with TRBD1. The ends lost 6 bases at V and 2 bases at J; junction bases unmatched: 12. The CDR3 is 15 residues long. CDR1 is DFQATT and CDR2 is SNEGSKA in the germline V gene (reference sequence). DNA for the CDR3: TGCAGTGCAACCTATCCGGGACAGGTAACCTACGAGCAGTACTTC. Translated, it gives CSATYPGQVTYEQYF.

This clonotype has a count of ten or more. V gene TRBV20-1 combines with J gene TRBJ2-7; the D is unclear. The CDR3 is made up of 14 amino acids. Germline loops: CDR1 DFQATT, CDR2 SNEGSKA (reference sequence). V was pared by 1 base and J by 2 bases, with 12 bases between. This CDR3 is CSARGQAHTYEQYF. In nucleotides, the CDR3 is TGCAGTGCTAGAGGTCAGGCCCACACCTACGAGCAGTACTTC.

This clonotype has a count of ten or more. A read error may produce the germline difference seen at one junction end. V is TRBV5-1 and J is TRBJ2-1; 9 bases match TRBD2. The CDR3 is 15 residues long. Germline CDR1 and CDR2: SGHRS and YFSETQ. In DNA form, the CDR3 reads TGCGCCAGCAGCTCGGGACTAGCCCCCTACGATGAGCAGTTCTTC. Amino acids: CASSSGLAPYDEQFF.

At least ten counts were recorded for this clonotype. The rearrangement uses TRBV28 and TRBJ1-4; D gene uncertain. The CDR3 runs to 11 residues. V lost 5 bases, J lost 8 bases, and 6 bases lay in between. Looked up from germline, CDR1 is MDHEN and CDR2 is SYDVKM. The CDR3 nucleotides read TGTGCCAGCAGTACTGCCGAAAAACTGTTTTTT. Translating gives CASSTAEKLFF.

The chain is built from TRBV4-2 and TRBJ2-5; 7 nucleotides agree with TRBD1. Germline trimming cut 4 bases from V and 0 bases from J; bases unmatched to any gene: 5. Germline lookup yields CDR1 LGHNA and CDR2 YNFKEQ. The CDR3 covers 15 residues. For the CDR3, the DNA is TGTGCCAGCAGCCCCAAGACAGGGAACCAAGAGACCCAGTACTTC. This encodes CASSPKTGNQETQYF.

This chain uses TRBV4-3 with TRBJ2-3; 8 nucleotides line up with TRBD2. The CDR3 length is 17 residues. Germline V gene sequence: CDR1 LGHNA, CDR2 YSLEER. The V gene end was trimmed by 7 bases and the J gene end by 0 bases; junction bases not matched to a gene: 12. CDR3 nucleotides: TGCGCCAGCAAAGCGGGAGCGCCTAAGGGAAGCACAGATACGCAGTATTTT. It is translated as CASKAGAPKGSTDTQYF.

In this sample, this clonotype turned up many times. V is TRBV28 and J is TRBJ2-7; TRBD2 matches 11 bases. Losses at the gene ends were 5 bases for V and 3 bases for J; bases not matched to a gene: 3. The CDR3 length is 14 residues. Per germline, CDR1 MDHEN and CDR2 SYDVKM. CDR3 nucleotide sequence: TGTGCCAGCAGTCCGGGACTAGCGGTCTACGAGCAGTACTTC. Protein: CASSPGLAVYEQYF.

This clonotype occurred many times. The chain joins TRBV20-1 to TRBJ1-1; D is undetermined. CDR3 length: 14 amino acids. V shed 3 bases and J shed 2 bases, with 13 bases lying between them. Germline V gene sequence: CDR1 DFQATT, CDR2 SNEGSKA (reference sequence). CDR3 amino acids: CSASSGPVNTEAFF. The CDR3, as DNA: TGCAGTGCTAGTAGTGGACCAGTTAACACTGAAGCTTTCTTT.

The CDR3 DNA sequence: TGTGCCAGCAGTCGGATTAGCGGGAGGCAGCAAGAGACCCAGTACTTC. Translating gives CASSRISGRQQETQYF. The chain has TRBV12-3 or TRBV12-4 and TRBJ2-5; 10 bases map to TRBD2. V shed 5 bases and J 2 bases; nucleotides not matched to a gene: 8. The CDR3 has 16 amino acids.

The chain recombines TRBV27 with TRBJ2-1; 9 nucleotides agree with TRBD2. The CDR3 is 18 residues long. Trimming took 6 bases from V and 3 from J; bases not matched to a gene: 15. Germline V gene lookup returns CDR1 MNHEY and CDR2 SMNVEV (reference sequence). The CDR3: CASRGLEAGGGYYNEQFF. For the CDR3, the DNA is TGTGCCAGCAGGGGCCTTGAGGCGGGAGGGGGGTACTACAATGAGCAGTTCTTC.

At least ten counts were recorded for this clonotype. The CDR3 protein is CASSQDRISYEQYF. CDR3 nucleotide sequence: TGTGCCAGCAGCCAAGATCGGATCTCCTACGAGCAGTACTTC. V is TRBV3-1 and J is TRBJ2-7, with unresolved D. Trimming stripped 0 bases from V and 0 bases from J, with 6 bases between. This CDR3 region has 14 residues. From germline, CDR1 is LGHDT and CDR2 YNNKEL (reference sequence).

This clonotype has ten or more counts. The V gene is TRBV28, the J gene TRBJ2-1; 7 bases match TRBD2. The CDR3 is made up of 14 amino acids. Germline assignment: CDR1 MDHEN and CDR2 SYDVKM. After removal of 2 bases from V and 6 bases from J, the junction contained 4 bases not matched to a gene. Here the CDR3 reads CASSLPPSGNEQFF. DNA of the CDR3: TGTGCCAGCAGTTTACCTCCTAGCGGCAATGAGCAGTTCTTC.

This clonotype has just a few counts. The rearrangement joins TRBV10-3 to TRBJ2-4; perhaps TRBD2 as D (6 bases). V lost 0 bases and J lost 0, with 9 bases in between. The CDR3 runs to 16 residues. CDR1 and CDR2 (germline): ENHRY, SYGVKD. The CDR3 DNA reads as TGTGCCATCAGTGAGTCGGGGACTCTAGCCAAAAACATTCAGTACTTC. Residues: CAISESGTLAKNIQYF.

Concerning this clonotype itself: This may be a read error, as it is one base from a much larger clone. The chain combines TRBV20-1 with TRBJ1-4, with no clear D. In germline, CDR1 is DFQATT, CDR2 SNEGSKA (reference sequence). This CDR3 region has 13 residues. CDR3 sequence (DNA): TGCAGTGATAGACCTACAGCTAATGAAAAACTGTTTTTT. Translation: CSDRPTANEKLFF.

Concerning this clonotype itself: A much larger clone differs from this one at a single base, so this may be a read error. V gene TRBV12-5 combines with J gene TRBJ2-6; 13 positions agree with TRBD2. Germline V gene lookup returns CDR1 LGHNT and CDR2 FRNRAP. The CDR3 spans 22 residues. CDR3 loop: CASGLAVGGLAGRYSGANALTF. The CDR3 DNA follows: TGTGCTAGTGGTTTGGCTGTAGGGGGACTAGCGGGACGATACTCTGGGGCCAACGCCCTGACTTTC.

The chain couples TRBV6-2 or TRBV6-3 to TRBJ2-7; D may be TRBD1 (8 bases). The V end lost 6 bases, the J end lost 2 bases, and 20 bases lay between the germline ends. Germline CDR1 and CDR2: MNHEY and SVGEGT. The CDR3 consists of 16 residues. The CDR3 coding sequence is TGTGCCAGCAGCCCTACAGGGGGGGGAGGGCCCTACGAGCAGTACTTC. Translating it yields CASSPTGGGGPYEQYF.

There are many counts of this clonotype. J is TRBJ2-5 and V is TRBV18; D may be TRBD2 (5 bases). Trimming took 3 bases from V and 5 from J, leaving 13 bases between them. The CDR3 has 14 residues. Germline loops: CDR1 KGHSH, CDR2 LQKENI. The CDR3 DNA reads TGTGCCAGCTCACCGGTAACTACTAGGGAGACCCAGTACTTC. Its translation: CASSPVTTRETQYF.

This clonotype has at least ten counts. The chain recombines TRBV11-2 with TRBJ2-3, with D tentatively TRBD1 (6 bases). This CDR3 spans 16 amino acids. The ends were cut back, 1 base at V and 4 bases at J, with 15 bases in the middle. In germline, CDR1 is SGHAT, CDR2 FQNNGV. CDR3 nucleotides: TGTGCCAGCAGCTTAGGAACAGGGCGGGTCGCAGATACGCAGTATTTT. Translating gives CASSLGTGRVADTQYF. Based on the CDR3 plus reference TRBV11-2 and TRBJ2-3, the full variable domain is EAGVAQSPRYKIIEKRQSVAFWCNPISGHATLYWYQQILGQGPKLLIQFQNNGVVDDSQLPKDRFSAERLKGVDSTLKIQPAKLEDSAVYLCASSLGTGRVADTQYFGPGTRLTVL.

The sample holds many counts of this clonotype. The chain has TRBV12-3 or TRBV12-4 and TRBJ1-5; D gene unclear. Trimming pared 2 bases from V and 7 bases from J, leaving 6 bases between. CDR3 size: 12 residues. The CDR3 loop reads CASSLLGQPQHF. DNA for the CDR3: TGTGCCAGCAGTTTACTCGGGCAGCCCCAGCATTTT.

This clonotype was detected many times. The chain couples TRBV2 to TRBJ1-1; D is undetermined. Germline V gene data show CDR1 as SNHLY and CDR2 as FYNNEI. This CDR3 spans 14 amino acids. V dropped 8 bases and J dropped 0 bases, with 13 bases sitting between them. The DNA of the CDR3 is TGTGCCAGCGAAGACTCCAGCATGAACACTGAAGCTTTCTTT. Its protein is CASEDSSMNTEAFF.

This clonotype occurred many times. The V call is TRBV27, the J call TRBJ2-7, with a possible D match to TRBD1 (5 bases). Trimming took off 6 bases at V and 2 bases at J, with 17 bases between the two ends. The CDR3 sequence is 15 residues long. CDR1 and CDR2 (germline): MNHEY, SMNVEV (reference sequence). The chain's CDR3 is CASSPLTGEPYEQYF. CDR3 bases: TGTGCCAGCAGCCCCCTCACAGGAGAGCCCTACGAGCAGTACTTC.